This TCR beta chain was obtained from a study of control samples from healthy donors and cancer patients. The ends were cut back, 4 bases at V and 0 bases at J, with 13 bases in the middle. Germline CDR1 SGDLS, CDR2 YYNGEE. This CDR3 has 16 residues. Profiling relied on immunoSEQ multiplex PCR, and the TCRdb table lists in-frame clones only, not all of them. The data hold over 200,000 clones, with about 80% observed a single time. This TCR came from a woman aged 55-75 years with lung cancer. V is TRBV9 and J is TRBJ1-4, with a tentative D call TRBD1 (5 bases). The sample comprised PBMCs. CDR3 in DNA: TGTGCCAGCAGCCCAGGGACCGGTGCAACTAATGAAAAACTGTTTTTT. This translates into CASSPGTGATNEKLFF.